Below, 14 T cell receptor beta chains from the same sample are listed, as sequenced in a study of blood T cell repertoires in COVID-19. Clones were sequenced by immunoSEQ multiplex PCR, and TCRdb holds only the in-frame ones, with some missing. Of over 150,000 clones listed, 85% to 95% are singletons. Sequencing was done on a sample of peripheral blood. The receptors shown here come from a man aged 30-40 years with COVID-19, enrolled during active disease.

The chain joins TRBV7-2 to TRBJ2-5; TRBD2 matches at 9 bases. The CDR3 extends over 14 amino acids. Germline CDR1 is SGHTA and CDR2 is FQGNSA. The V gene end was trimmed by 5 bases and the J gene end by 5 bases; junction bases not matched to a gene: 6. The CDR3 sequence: CASSPQGLAETQYF. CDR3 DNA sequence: TGTGCCAGCAGCCCCCAAGGACTAGCGGAGACCCAGTACTTC.

The CDR3 DNA is TGTGCCAGTTGGTGCAGGGAGGAGTACTTC. This translates into CASWCREEYF. This chain connects TRBV19 to TRBJ2-7; a weak D match, TRBD2 (6 bases). This CDR3 comprises 10 residues. Germline lookup yields CDR1 LNHDA and CDR2 SQIVND (reference sequence). V dropped 8 bases and J dropped 11 bases, with 13 bases sitting between them.

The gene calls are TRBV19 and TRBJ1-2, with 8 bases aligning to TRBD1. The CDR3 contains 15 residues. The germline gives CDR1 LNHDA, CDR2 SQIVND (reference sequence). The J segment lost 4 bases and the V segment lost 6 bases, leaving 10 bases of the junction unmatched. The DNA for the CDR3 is TGTGCCAGTAGCGATCGGCAGGGGGCGACCTATGGCTACACCTTC. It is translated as CASSDRQGATYGYTF.

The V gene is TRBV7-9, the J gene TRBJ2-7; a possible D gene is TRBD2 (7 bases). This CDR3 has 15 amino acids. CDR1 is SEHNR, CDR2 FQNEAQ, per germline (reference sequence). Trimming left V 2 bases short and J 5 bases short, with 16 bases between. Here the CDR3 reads CASSLSGLRGHEQYF. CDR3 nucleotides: TGTGCCAGCAGCTTATCTGGCTTGCGGGGGCACGAGCAGTACTTC.

The CDR3 loop is CASSSHPRGYTF. The CDR3 DNA sequence: TGTGCCAGCAGTTCCCATCCCCGGGGCTACACCTTC. V gene TRBV6-2 or TRBV6-3 combines with J gene TRBJ1-2; D unresolved. This CDR3 has 12 residues. Trimming pared 4 bases from V and 8 bases from J, leaving 11 bases between. CDR1 and CDR2 from the germline V gene are MNHEY and SVGEGT.

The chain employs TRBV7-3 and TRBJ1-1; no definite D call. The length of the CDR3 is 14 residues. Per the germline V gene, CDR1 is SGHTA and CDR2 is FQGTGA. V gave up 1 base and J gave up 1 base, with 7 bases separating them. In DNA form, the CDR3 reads TGTGCCAGCAGCTTAATGTCAGAGAACACTGAAGCTTTCTTT. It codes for CASSLMSENTEAFF.

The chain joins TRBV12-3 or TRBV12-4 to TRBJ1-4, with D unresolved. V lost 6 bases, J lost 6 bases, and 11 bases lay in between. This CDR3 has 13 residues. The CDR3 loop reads CASSATYYEKLFF. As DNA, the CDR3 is TGTGCCAGCAGCGCGACATATTATGAAAAACTGTTTTTT.

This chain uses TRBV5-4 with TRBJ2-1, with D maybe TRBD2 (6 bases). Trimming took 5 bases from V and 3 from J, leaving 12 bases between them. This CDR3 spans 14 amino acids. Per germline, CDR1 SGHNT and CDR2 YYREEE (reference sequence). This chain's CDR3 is CASRPSGGYNEQFF. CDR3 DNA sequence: TGTGCCAGCAGACCCTCCGGGGGCTACAATGAGCAGTTCTTC.

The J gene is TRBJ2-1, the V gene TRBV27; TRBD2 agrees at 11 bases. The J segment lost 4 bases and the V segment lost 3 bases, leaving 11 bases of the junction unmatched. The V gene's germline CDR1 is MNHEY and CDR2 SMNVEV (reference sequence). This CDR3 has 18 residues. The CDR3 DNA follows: TGTGCCAGCAGTTTCCCTCCCGGGGTAGCGGGGGGGTACAATGAGCAGTTCTTC. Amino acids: CASSFPPGVAGGYNEQFF.

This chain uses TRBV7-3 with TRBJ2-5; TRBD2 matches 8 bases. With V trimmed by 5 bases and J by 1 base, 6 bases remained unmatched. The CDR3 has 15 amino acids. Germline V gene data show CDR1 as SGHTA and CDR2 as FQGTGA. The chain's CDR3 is CASSPIAGSQETQYF. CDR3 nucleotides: TGTGCCAGCAGCCCAATAGCGGGGAGCCAAGAGACCCAGTACTTC.

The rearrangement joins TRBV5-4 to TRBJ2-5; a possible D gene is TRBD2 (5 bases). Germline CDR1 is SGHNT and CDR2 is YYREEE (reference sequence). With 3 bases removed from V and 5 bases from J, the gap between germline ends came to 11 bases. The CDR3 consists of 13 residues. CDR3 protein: CASSWAPGETQYF. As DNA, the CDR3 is TGTGCCAGCAGCTGGGCCCCGGGGGAGACCCAGTACTTC. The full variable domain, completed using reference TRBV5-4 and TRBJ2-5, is ETGVTQSPTHLIKTRGQQVTLRCSSQSGHNTVSWYQQALGQGPQFIFQYYREEENGRGNFPPRFSGLQFPNYSSELNVNALELDDSALYLCASSWAPGETQYFGPGTRLLVL.

The CDR3 loop reads CAISESRGVANEKLFF. The CDR3 bases are TGTGCCATCAGTGAGTCGCGGGGGGTTGCTAATGAAAAACTGTTTTTT. The chain recombines TRBV10-3 with TRBJ1-4; a possible D gene is TRBD1 (5 bases). V was shortened by 0 bases and J by 3 bases, with 11 bases between the two germline ends. This CDR3 contains 16 residues. The germline gives CDR1 ENHRY, CDR2 SYGVKD.

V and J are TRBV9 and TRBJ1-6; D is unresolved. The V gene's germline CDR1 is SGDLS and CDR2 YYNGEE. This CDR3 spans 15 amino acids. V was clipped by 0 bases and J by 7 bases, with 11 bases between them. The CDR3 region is CASSVGNGENSPLHF. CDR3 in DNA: TGTGCCAGCAGCGTAGGTAACGGGGAAAATTCACCCCTCCACTTT.

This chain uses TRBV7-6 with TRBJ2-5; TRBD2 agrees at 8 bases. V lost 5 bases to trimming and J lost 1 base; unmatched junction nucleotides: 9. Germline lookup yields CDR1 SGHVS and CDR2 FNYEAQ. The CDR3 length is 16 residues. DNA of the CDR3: TGTGCCAGCAGCCAGCAGGGGCGGGGGGCCCAAGAGACCCAGTACTTC. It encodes CASSQQGRGAQETQYF.